These 2 T cell receptor beta chains were sequenced from one sample in a study of cytomegalovirus exposure and HLA in healthy donors. Using immunoSEQ multiplex PCR, the repertoire was profiled, and TCRdb retains in-frame clones only, with some absent. The sample shows roughly 130,000 clones, roughly four fifths of them seen only once. The sample taken for sequencing was PBMCs. The receptors were gathered from a woman in her thirties in good health and CMV-seronegative.

This clone appeared a single time. The chain carries TRBV10-3 and TRBJ2-6, with TRBD2 matching 7 bases. Germline CDR1 and CDR2: ENHRY and SYGVKD. J gave up 0 bases and V 1 base, and 3 bases lay outside the gene matches. The CDR3 spans 17 residues. Here the CDR3 reads CAISELGRDSGANVLTF. For the CDR3, the DNA is TGTGCCATCAGTGAGTTGGGGAGGGACTCTGGGGCCAACGTCCTGACTTTC.

The chain uses TRBV5-1 and TRBJ1-4; unclear D gene. Germline assignment: CDR1 SGHRS and CDR2 YFSETQ. This CDR3 has 13 residues. The V gene lost 4 bases and the J gene lost 5 bases, with 9 bases spanning the gap. The CDR3 sequence: CASSPGPNEKLFF. The CDR3, as DNA: TGCGCCAGCAGCCCTGGGCCCAATGAAAAACTGTTTTTT.